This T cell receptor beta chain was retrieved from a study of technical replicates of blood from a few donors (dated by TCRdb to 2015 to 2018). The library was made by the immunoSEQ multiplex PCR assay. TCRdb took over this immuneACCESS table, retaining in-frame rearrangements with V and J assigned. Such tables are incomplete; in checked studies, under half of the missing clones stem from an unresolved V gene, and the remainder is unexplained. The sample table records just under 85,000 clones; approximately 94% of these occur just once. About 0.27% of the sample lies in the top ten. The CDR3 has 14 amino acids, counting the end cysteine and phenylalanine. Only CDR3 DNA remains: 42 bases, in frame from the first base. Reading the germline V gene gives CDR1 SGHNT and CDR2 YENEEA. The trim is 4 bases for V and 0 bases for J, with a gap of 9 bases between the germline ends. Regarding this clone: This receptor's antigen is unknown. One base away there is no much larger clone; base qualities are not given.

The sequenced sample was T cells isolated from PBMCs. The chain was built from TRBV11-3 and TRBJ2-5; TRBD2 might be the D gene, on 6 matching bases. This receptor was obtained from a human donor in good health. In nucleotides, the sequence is TGTGCCAGCAGCTCTTGGGGGGACCAAGAGACCCAGTACTTC. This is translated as CASSSWGDQETQYF.